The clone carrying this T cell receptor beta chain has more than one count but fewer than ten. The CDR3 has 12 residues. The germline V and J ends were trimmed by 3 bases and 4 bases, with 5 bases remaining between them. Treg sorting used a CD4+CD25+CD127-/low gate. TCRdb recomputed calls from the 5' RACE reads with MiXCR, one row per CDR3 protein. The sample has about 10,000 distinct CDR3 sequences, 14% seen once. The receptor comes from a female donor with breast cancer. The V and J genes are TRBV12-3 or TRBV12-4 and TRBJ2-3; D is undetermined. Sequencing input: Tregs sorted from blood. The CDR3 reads CASSLTADTQYF. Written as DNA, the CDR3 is TGTGCCAGCAGTTTGACGGCAGATACGCAGTATTTT.